This T cell receptor (beta chain) was identified in a study of T cells in Graves' hyperthyroidism and ophthalmopathy. Study-level information: Before treatment of any kind, peripheral blood was taken at initial diagnosis.

This clonotype appeared many times. The target antigen is unknown. CDR3 length: 14 amino acids. Trimming pared 4 bases from V and 11 bases from J, leaving 18 bases between. The germline CDR1 and CDR2 sequences are MNHNS and SASEGT. Amplification of TCR beta CDR3 regions was performed using RNA transcripts as template. The HTBI primer set drove a first-round RT-PCR of the TCR CDR3. A single record per CDR3 protein comes from TCRdb applying MiXCR to the multiplex PCR reads. Counted here are 130,000 to 150,000 distinct CDR3 sequences, about 20% occurring once; the ten biggest clones make up about two thirds. Study observations and caveats: Among thyroid clonotypes expanded above 0.001, most also appeared in blood. Patients with ophthalmopathy were separated from those with stable hyperthyroidism by a 13 V-J model.

The sequence was collected from a woman in her 50s with Graves' hyperthyroidism that later progressed to Graves' ophthalmopathy. This chain joins TRBV6-1 and TRBJ1-5; a weak D match, TRBD1 (5 bases). Material: blood. Written as DNA, the CDR3 is TGTGCCAGCAGTGGCCAGCGGACATCCATGTCCCAGCATTTT. It encodes CASSGQRTSMSQHF.